This TCR beta chain is drawn from a study of OX40 agonist ivuxolimab in advanced cancers. Study as a whole: Therapy given before enrollment (anti-PD-1, anti-PD-L1 or anti-CTLA-4) was allowed, and approximately 40% had some. There were three patients with partial responses, one having hepatocellular carcinoma and two cutaneous melanoma. Whole-study findings and limits: Low normalized T-cell clonal expansion was also seen in some nonresponders.

The method was immunoSEQ multiplex PCR; TCRdb's version includes in-frame clones alone and lacks a portion of them. Found here are approximately 100,000 clones, just over 90% of them singletons; the top ten hold 0.48%. In the case of this clone: Its target is unknown.

Prior autoimmune disease or systemic immunosuppression barred patients. The specimen comprised CD4+ or CD8+ T cells sorted from blood, sampled in a trial of the OX40 agonist ivuxolimab. This TCR derives from an adult with an advanced solid tumor such as melanoma, head and neck, liver or kidney cancer.

CDR3 DNA: TGTGCCAGCAACCGGCCCTCGGGGGTCCACTATGGCTACACCTTC. It translates to CASNRPSGVHYGYTF. J is TRBJ1-2 and V is TRBV28; a weak D match, TRBD1 (5 bases). CDR3 length: 15 residues. Looked up from germline, CDR1 is MDHEN and CDR2 is SYDVKM. Trimming took 7 bases from V and 3 from J, leaving 18 bases between them.